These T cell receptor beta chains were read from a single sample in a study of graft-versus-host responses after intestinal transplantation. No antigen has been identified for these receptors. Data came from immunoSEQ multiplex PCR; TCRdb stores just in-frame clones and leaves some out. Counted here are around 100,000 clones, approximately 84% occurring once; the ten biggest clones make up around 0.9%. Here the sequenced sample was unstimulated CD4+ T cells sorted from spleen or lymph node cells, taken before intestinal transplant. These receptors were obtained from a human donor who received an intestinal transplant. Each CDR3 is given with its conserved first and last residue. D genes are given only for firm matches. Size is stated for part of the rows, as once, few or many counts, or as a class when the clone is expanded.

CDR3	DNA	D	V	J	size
CASSLGWTEAFF	TGTGCCAGCAGTTTAGGGTGGACTGAAGCTTTCTTT	NA	TRBV28	TRBJ1-1	NA
CASSLSSGAGNTIYF	TGCGCCAGCAGCTTGAGCTCGGGGGCTGGAAACACCATATATTTT	NA	TRBV5-1	TRBJ1-3	once
CASSLHQGQLGETQYF	TGTGCCAGCAGCTTACATCAGGGGCAATTGGGAGAGACCCAGTACTTC	NA	TRBV7-6	TRBJ2-5	NA
CAISGLAAIPFF	TGTGCCATCAGTGGGTTAGCGGCGATCCCGTTCTTC	NA	TRBV10-3	TRBJ2-1	NA
CASSIQGQGITQYF	TGTGCCAGTAGTATCCAGGGACAGGGTATCACGCAGTACTTC	TRBD1	TRBV19	TRBJ2-7	once
CASSSTPGPSNQPQHF	TGCGCCAGCAGCTCGACCCCCGGGCCCAGCAATCAGCCCCAGCATTTT	NA	TRBV5-1	TRBJ1-5	NA
CASSIGLAGGPFQETQYF	TGTGCCAGTAGTATTGGACTAGCGGGGGGGCCTTTCCAGGAGACCCAGTACTTC	TRBD2	TRBV19	TRBJ2-5	NA
CASSPLDSGNYGYTF	TGTGCCAGCTCACCGTTAGACAGCGGGAACTATGGCTACACCTTC	NA	TRBV18	TRBJ1-2	NA
CASSYPGTKYGYTF	TGTGCCAGCAGTTACCCCGGGACAAAATATGGCTACACCTTC	NA	TRBV6-6	TRBJ1-2	once
CASSLEGLAEGTGELFF	TGTGCCAGCAGCTTGGAAGGACTAGCTGAGGGCACCGGGGAGCTGTTTTTT	TRBD2	TRBV5-6	TRBJ2-2	few
CASRATSTNEKLFF	TGTGCCAGCAGAGCGACATCAACTAATGAAAAACTGTTTTTT	NA	TRBV2	TRBJ1-4	NA
CASSQGLVADTQYF	TGTGCCAGCAGTCAAGGACTAGTGGCGGATACGCAGTATTTT	TRBD2	TRBV28	TRBJ2-3	NA
CASSLVTREDRGKTQYF	TGCGCCAGCAGCTTGGTTACTCGCGAAGACAGGGGGAAGACCCAGTACTTC	TRBD1	TRBV5-1	TRBJ2-5	NA
CAWTGTNYGYTF	TGTGCCTGGACCGGGACAAACTATGGCTACACCTTC	NA	TRBV30	TRBJ1-2	NA
CASSPGQGAGYGYTF	TGCGCCAGCAGCCCCGGACAGGGGGCGGGCTATGGCTACACCTTC	TRBD1	TRBV4-1	TRBJ1-2	NA
CASSLRAGSTGELFF	TGCGCCAGCAGCTTGAGGGCAGGGTCCACCGGGGAGCTGTTTTTT	NA	TRBV5-1	TRBJ2-2	NA
CASSGLKGGMNTEAFF	TGTGCCAGTAGCGGTTTGAAAGGGGGCATGAACACTGAAGCTTTCTTT	TRBD1	TRBV19	TRBJ1-1	NA
CASSLTGQPNEKLFF	TGTGCCAGCAGCCTCACCGGACAGCCTAATGAAAAACTGTTTTTT	NA	TRBV7-3	TRBJ1-4	NA